This T cell receptor beta chain was profiled in a study of cytomegalovirus exposure and HLA in healthy donors. V trimming: 6 bases; J trimming: 3 bases; junction bases outside the gene matches: 5. This CDR3 spans 14 amino acids. In germline, CDR1 is SNHLY, CDR2 FYNNEI. Both 60 Vbeta primers and 13 Jbeta primers went into the PCR. Sequencing used immunoSEQ multiplex PCR; TCRdb keeps in-frame clones, though not all of them. The repertoire includes about 130,000 clones, approximately 60% of them detected once, and around 1.6% sits in the top ten. The sequence came from a human donor in good health. Input material: PBMCs. This chain connects TRBV2 to TRBJ2-5, with 9 bases aligning to TRBD1. This CDR3 reads CASRAGTGKETQYF. CDR3 nucleotides: TGTGCCAGCAGAGCCGGGACAGGGAAAGAGACCCAGTACTTC.